This TCR beta chain was observed in a study of T cell repertoires in cytomegalovirus infection. About the study: Indications came from public TCR beta signatures; they pointed to CMV infection and to a matching HLA type. Study-wide results and limits: Cumulative public TCR beta family frequency identified CMV carriers with the relevant HLA. In two of eight donors, the top clonotype was HLA-C-restricted CMV-specific.

The J segment lost 6 bases and the V segment lost 1 base, leaving 9 bases of the junction unmatched. Germline V lookup: CDR1 SGHTA, CDR2 FQGNSA. The CDR3 is 17 amino acids. TCRdb reprocessed the reads via MiXCR and lists one record per CDR3 protein. Here the sample spans 350,000 to 400,000 distinct CDR3 sequences, approximately 35% being singletons. There are a few counts of this clonotype. What it binds is not known. This TCR was recovered from a human donor in good health (CMV status not recorded). Some clones in this sample may be carry-over from other donors' samples. The chain is built from TRBV7-2 and TRBJ2-2, with 9 bases aligning to TRBD2. The material was cultured PBMCs, obtained from culture after CMV antigen stimulation. In DNA form, the CDR3 reads TGTGCCAGCAGCTTAGAGAATAGCGGGAGTTACCCCGGGGAGCTGTTTTTT. Translated, it gives CASSLENSGSYPGELFF.